These 24 T cell receptor beta chains were sequenced from one sample in a study of monozygotic twins with inflammatory bowel disease. TCRdb derives one entry per CDR3 protein from the 5' RACE reads, leaving out DNA. In total, the table holds about 380,000 distinct CDR3 sequences. The sequenced sample consisted of blood. The receptors here all came from a human donor with ulcerative colitis or Crohn's disease, or a healthy co-twin of an affected twin (not recorded which).

V is TRBV12-3 or TRBV12-4 and J is TRBJ1-6; the D call of TRBD1 rests on TCRdb alone, since no DNA is present to check it. This CDR3 comprises 15 residues. The CDR3 sequence: CASSYQGAIPSPLHF.

The chain combines TRBV4-1 with TRBJ1-1; TCRdb selects TRBD1, and the lack of DNA leaves this call unchecked. There are 15 residues in the CDR3. Germline V CDR1 and CDR2: MGHRA, YSYEKL. The CDR3 region is CASSQGTGPNTEAFF.

The rearrangement links TRBV4-1 to TRBJ1-1; there is no DNA to check the TCRdb D call of TRBD1. Germline V gene data show CDR1 as MGHRA and CDR2 as YSYEKL. This CDR3 is 14 amino acids long. The CDR3 sequence is CASSYGTANTETFF.

The chain couples TRBV3-1 to TRBJ1-3. Per germline, CDR1 LGHDT and CDR2 YNNKEL (reference sequence). The CDR3 loop spans 13 amino acids. The CDR3 sequence: CASSRGSGNTIYF.

The V and J genes are TRBV2 and TRBJ2-3; TCRdb indicates TRBD2, and absent DNA this call remains unverified. CDR1 and CDR2 from the germline V gene are SNHLY and FYNNEI. CDR3 length equals 15 residues. CDR3 region: CASSEWTSRADTQYF.

This chain connects TRBV18 to TRBJ2-5; TCRdb reports TRBD1, a call that lacks DNA to check it against. The CDR3 consists of 16 residues. The V gene's germline CDR1 is KGHSH and CDR2 LQKENI. CDR3 amino acids: CASSPTGRRDQETQYF.

The genes are TRBV5-1 and TRBJ2-7. The CDR3 runs 14 residues. From germline, CDR1 is SGHRS and CDR2 YFSETQ. The CDR3: CALSLVGSVYEQYF.

The J gene is TRBJ2-3, the V gene TRBV19. This CDR3 has 12 residues. CDR1 is LNHDA, CDR2 SQIVND, per germline (reference sequence). CDR3 sequence reads: CASSVGPDTQYF.

This chain uses TRBV12-3 or TRBV12-4 with TRBJ2-1; the D call of TRBD1 rests on TCRdb alone, since no DNA is present to check it. The CDR3 consists of 14 residues. The CDR3 loop reads CASGNAGTINEQFF.

This chain uses TRBV20-1 with TRBJ2-2. This CDR3 has 13 residues. Germline V gene data show CDR1 as DFQATT and CDR2 as SNEGSKA (reference sequence). The CDR3 sequence: CSARVMSTGELFF.

This chain joins TRBV7-9 and TRBJ2-1. There are 12 residues in the CDR3. Germline CDR1 reads SEHNR; CDR2 reads FQNEAQ (reference sequence). The CDR3 here is CASSAIYNEQFF.

V gene TRBV5-1 combines with J gene TRBJ2-1; the TRBD2 assignment by TCRdb is unverifiable without DNA. This CDR3 comprises 17 residues. Per the germline V gene, CDR1 is SGHRS and CDR2 is YFSETQ. CDR3 region: CASSQTPSGGLYNEQFF.

The V call is TRBV24-1, the J call TRBJ2-6. Per germline, CDR1 KGHDR and CDR2 SFDVKD. The CDR3 runs 15 residues. The CDR3 here is CATSGRYSGANVLTF.

CDR3 in amino acids: CASSYSDPYEQYF. This chain connects TRBV6-2 or TRBV6-3 to TRBJ2-7. There are 13 residues in the CDR3. Germline V gene data show CDR1 as MNHEY and CDR2 as SVGEGT.

The gene calls are TRBV20-1 and TRBJ2-5; TCRdb picks TRBD2, but there is no DNA to check that call. Germline loops: CDR1 DFQATT, CDR2 SNEGSKA (reference sequence). This CDR3 is 15 amino acids long. The CDR3 loop reads CSARDPLAGQETQYF.

V usage is TRBV10-3 and J usage is TRBJ2-7. The V gene's germline CDR1 is ENHRY and CDR2 SYGVKD. The CDR3 has 13 amino acids. The CDR3 here is CAIRADRNYEQYF.

This sequence joins TRBV20-1 and TRBJ2-1; TCRdb returns TRBD1, unconfirmable since there is no DNA. The CDR3 extends over 15 amino acids. Germline lookup yields CDR1 DFQATT and CDR2 SNEGSKA (reference sequence). CDR3: CSASADRGSYNEQFF.

This chain uses TRBV29-1 with TRBJ1-1; TCRdb returns TRBD1, unconfirmable since there is no DNA. This CDR3 region has 13 residues. CDR1 is SQVTM, CDR2 ANQGSEA, per germline. CDR3 residues: CSVQRQVLTEAFF.

J is TRBJ2-3 and V is TRBV5-5; no DNA is available, so the TRBD1 call from TCRdb remains unchecked. The CDR3 totals 15 residues. Germline V gene data show CDR1 as SGHKS and CDR2 as YYEKEE (reference sequence). This chain's CDR3 is CASSLVPGITDTQYF.

The chain couples TRBV5-4 to TRBJ2-6; TCRdb outputs TRBD2, but without DNA this stays unchecked. CDR3 size: 18 residues. In germline, CDR1 is SGHNT, CDR2 YYREEE (reference sequence). The CDR3 here is CASSYPFGSGSGANVLTF.

The chain has TRBV27 and TRBJ2-3; with no DNA, the TCRdb D assignment of TRBD1 cannot be verified. The CDR3 has 16 residues. Germline-derived CDR1 and CDR2 are MNHEY and SMNVEV (reference sequence). The CDR3 region is CASSVEGLRFSDTQYF.

The rearrangement uses TRBV7-2 and TRBJ2-1. The CDR3 extends over 11 amino acids. Germline loops: CDR1 SGHTA, CDR2 FQGNSA. The CDR3 is CASRKYNEQFF.

The J gene is TRBJ1-5, the V gene TRBV6-2 or TRBV6-3. Germline CDR1 reads MNHEY; CDR2 reads SVGEGT. This CDR3 has 16 residues. CDR3 region: CASSYSPMRINQPQHF.

The genes are TRBV7-8 and TRBJ2-7; checking the TCRdb D call of TRBD1 is not possible without DNA. The V gene's germline CDR1 is SGHVS and CDR2 FQNEAQ. This CDR3 has 16 residues. CDR3 sequence: CASSYPDREGNYEQYF.